One and the same sample provided the 19 T cell receptor beta chains below, sequenced in a study of cytomegalovirus exposure and HLA in healthy donors. Primers: 60 Vbeta forward and 13 Jbeta reverse. The method was immunoSEQ multiplex PCR; TCRdb's version includes in-frame clones alone and lacks a portion of them. Among 100,000 to 150,000 clones listed, around 80% were seen once. The sequencing input was PBMCs. These receptors were obtained from a woman aged 30 to 39 in good health and CMV-seronegative.

V gene TRBV5-4 combines with J gene TRBJ1-2, with a possible D match to TRBD1 (5 bases). The V gene's germline CDR1 is SGHNT and CDR2 YYREEE (reference sequence). The CDR3 covers 12 residues. V lost 0 bases and J 7 bases, leaving 7 bases between the germline ends. The CDR3 protein is CASSLEGAGYTF. The CDR3, as DNA: TGTGCCAGCAGCTTGGAAGGGGCTGGCTACACCTTC.

This clone was recorded only once. The junction differs from germline at one of its ends, possibly a read error. The chain links TRBV2 to TRBJ2-7, with a tentative D call TRBD2 (6 bases). This CDR3 comprises 14 residues. Germline-derived CDR1 and CDR2 are SNHLY and FYNNEI. Here the CDR3 DNA reads TGTGCCGGCAGTGAAGGGACTGTATCCTACGAGCAGTACTTC. The encoded protein is CAGSEGTVSYEQYF.

J is TRBJ1-3 and V is TRBV29-1; TRBD1 aligns across 7 bases. CDR1 SQVTM and CDR2 ANQGSEA come from the germline V gene. The CDR3 spans 12 residues. V was clipped by 6 bases and J by 4 bases; unmatched bases: 3. The CDR3 sequence: CSVRTGGNTIYF. The CDR3 bases are TGCAGCGTGCGGACAGGCGGAAACACCATATATTTT.

This clone was seen more than once but under ten times. This chain joins TRBV19 and TRBJ2-7, with TRBD1 matching over 8 bases. V dropped 4 bases and J dropped 2; count of bases not matched to a gene: 4. The CDR3 is made up of 14 amino acids. Germline CDR1 is LNHDA and CDR2 is SQIVND (reference sequence). CDR3 DNA: TGTGCCAGTAGTACCGACAGGGGACCCTACGAGCAGTACTTC. Encoded protein: CASSTDRGPYEQYF. The variable domain in full, with the rest retrieved from reference TRBV19 and TRBJ2-7, is DGGITQSPKYLFRKEGQNVTLSCEQNLNHDAMYWYRQDPGQGLRLIYYSQIVNDFQKGDIAEGYSVSREKKESFPLTVTSAQKNPTAFYLCASSTDRGPYEQYFGPGTRLTVT.

The chain has TRBV1 and TRBJ1-1; the D call of TRBD1 is as the table states it, not checked on the DNA. TRBV1 is a documented pseudogene. This CDR3 spans 15 amino acids. CDR3 amino acids: CTSNGTGGSGTEAFF. In nucleotides, the CDR3 is TGCACCAGCAACGGGACAGGGGGTAGTGGCACTGAAGCTTTCTTT.

The chain is built from TRBV5-4 and TRBJ2-2, with a weak D call TRBD2 (6 bases). Germline assignment: CDR1 SGHNT and CDR2 YYREEE (reference sequence). This CDR3 has 16 residues. Deletions cut 4 bases from V and 4 bases from J, with 17 bases between. CDR3 residues: CASSADFGGGTGELFF. CDR3 in DNA: TGTGCCAGCAGCGCGGATTTCGGGGGAGGCACCGGGGAGCTGTTTTTT. Full variable domain (missing parts from reference TRBV5-4 and TRBJ2-2): ETGVTQSPTHLIKTRGQQVTLRCSSQSGHNTVSWYQQALGQGPQFIFQYYREEENGRGNFPPRFSGLQFPNYSSELNVNALELDDSALYLCASSADFGGGTGELFFGEGSRLTVL.

The chain links TRBV19 to TRBJ2-7, with a tentative D call TRBD1 (6 bases). Germline assignment: CDR1 LNHDA and CDR2 SQIVND (reference sequence). Trimming took 5 bases from V and 3 from J, leaving 14 bases between them. CDR3 length: 14 residues. CDR3 amino acids: CASSPTSTGYEQYF. Here the CDR3 DNA reads TGTGCCAGTAGTCCCACCTCGACAGGCTACGAGCAGTACTTC.

This clone has just one count. The chain combines TRBV18 with TRBJ1-1; D is undetermined. Germline assignment: CDR1 KGHSH and CDR2 LQKENI. Trimming cost V 6 bases and J 1 base, with 12 bases left between them. This CDR3 region has 14 residues. CDR3 DNA: TGTGCCAGCTCCCCAGGACGGGAGAACACTGAAGCTTTCTTT. Residues: CASSPGRENTEAFF.

This clone was detected only a few times. The V call is TRBV19, the J call TRBJ1-2; 7 bases agree with TRBD1. Germline V gene data show CDR1 as LNHDA and CDR2 as SQIVND (reference sequence). V lost 1 base, J lost 5 bases, and 7 bases stayed unmatched. The CDR3 covers 15 residues. The CDR3 bases are TGTGCCAGTAGTATAGGCGCCGGGACAGCTTATGGCTACACCTTC. This translates into CASSIGAGTAYGYTF.

The V gene is TRBV28, the J gene TRBJ2-7, with a tentative D call TRBD1 (6 bases). Germline assignment: CDR1 MDHEN and CDR2 SYDVKM. V was pared by 2 bases and J by 5 bases, with 10 bases between. The CDR3 consists of 13 residues. The CDR3 nucleotides are TGTGCCAGCAGTTTACTGGGGGCGGACGAGCAGTACTTC. Its protein product is CASSLLGADEQYF.

This clone was found once. The CDR3 DNA reads as TGCAGTGCAGAAGCCCATGAGCAGTTCTTC. Protein product: CSAEAHEQFF. The V and J genes are TRBV20-1 and TRBJ2-1; D is unresolved. This CDR3 comprises 10 residues. Germline CDR1 reads DFQATT; CDR2 reads SNEGSKA (reference sequence). The V end was cut by 6 bases, the J end by 8 bases, with 8 bases between.

A few counts support this clone. The chain employs TRBV30 and TRBJ2-3; no clear D gene. Between the trimmed V and J ends, which lost 2 bases and 4 bases, there was a span of 10 bases. Germline CDR1 and CDR2: GTSNPN and SVGIG (reference sequence). CDR3 length: 13 amino acids. The chain's CDR3 is CAWSRSPADTQYF. The DNA of the CDR3 is TGTGCCTGGAGTAGGAGCCCTGCAGATACGCAGTATTTT.

This chain joins TRBV4-2 and TRBJ2-7; D not resolved. Germline values: CDR1 LGHNA, CDR2 YNFKEQ. Trimming took 1 base from V and 2 from J, leaving 18 bases between them. This CDR3 has 17 amino acids. The CDR3 nucleotides read TGTGCCAGCAGCCAAGCTCACTACCACATTTTGACCTACGAGCAGTACTTC. This gives the protein CASSQAHYHILTYEQYF.

Only one count was recorded for this clone. The chain carries TRBV18 and TRBJ2-7; the match to TRBD2 covers 8 bases. The CDR3 is 17 amino acids. The V and J ends lost 2 bases and 2 bases, in that order; junction bases with no gene match: 11. CDR1 KGHSH and CDR2 LQKENI come from the germline V gene. In DNA form, the CDR3 reads TGTGCCAGCTCACCAGTTGCGGCGGGGGGCCTTCCCTACGAGCAGTACTTC. As protein: CASSPVAAGGLPYEQYF.

The rearrangement links TRBV5-6 to TRBJ2-1, with TRBD2 matching 13 bases. The junction had 6 bases not matched to a gene; V was cut back by 4 bases and J by 8 bases. There are 15 residues in the CDR3. Germline V lookup: CDR1 SGHDT, CDR2 YYEEEE. CDR3 bases: TGTGCCAGCAGCCAACTAGCGGGGGGGACATATGAGCAGTTCTTC. It codes for CASSQLAGGTYEQFF.

The gene calls are TRBV2 and TRBJ2-7, with 14 bases that match TRBD2. The CDR3 contains 17 residues. Germline V gives CDR1 SNHLY, CDR2 FYNNEI. Unmatched junction bases numbered 11, after V lost 6 bases and J lost 4 bases. The CDR3 DNA follows: TGTGCCAGCAGGCCCGGACTAGCGGGAGGCGAGGGTTACGAGCAGTACTTC. It encodes CASRPGLAGGEGYEQYF.

V and J are TRBV5-1 and TRBJ2-5; 7 nucleotides agree with TRBD2. The CDR3 loop spans 14 amino acids. V lost 4 bases, J lost 5 bases, and 8 bases stayed unmatched. Germline V gene data show CDR1 as SGHRS and CDR2 as YFSETQ. Written as DNA, the CDR3 is TGCGCCAGCAGCCCAGCGGGGAATGGGGAGACCCAGTACTTC. Encoded protein: CASSPAGNGETQYF.

V is TRBV5-4 and J is TRBJ2-5, with a possible D match to TRBD1 (6 bases). Looked up from germline, CDR1 is SGHNT and CDR2 is YYREEE (reference sequence). CDR3 length: 14 amino acids. Trimming left V 4 bases short and J 1 base short, with 11 bases between. CDR3 sequence: CASSEGVSQETQYF. The DNA of the CDR3 is TGTGCCAGCAGCGAGGGGGTTAGCCAAGAGACCCAGTACTTC.

The chain has TRBV14 and TRBJ1-2; 10 bases match TRBD1. Per germline, CDR1 SGHDN and CDR2 FVKESK. This CDR3 has 13 residues. The V segment lost 6 bases and the J segment 8 bases; nucleotides outside the gene matches: 6. Written as DNA, the CDR3 is TGTGCCAGCAGTCTGGACAGGGGGTCCGGCTACACCTTC. The encoded protein is CASSLDRGSGYTF. The whole variable domain, filled in from reference TRBV14 and TRBJ1-2, reads EAGVTQFPSHSVIEKGQTVTLRCDPISGHDNLYWYRRVMGKEIKFLLHFVKESKQDESGMPNNRFLAERTGGTYSTLKVQPAELEDSGVYFCASSLDRGSGYTFGSGTRLTVV.